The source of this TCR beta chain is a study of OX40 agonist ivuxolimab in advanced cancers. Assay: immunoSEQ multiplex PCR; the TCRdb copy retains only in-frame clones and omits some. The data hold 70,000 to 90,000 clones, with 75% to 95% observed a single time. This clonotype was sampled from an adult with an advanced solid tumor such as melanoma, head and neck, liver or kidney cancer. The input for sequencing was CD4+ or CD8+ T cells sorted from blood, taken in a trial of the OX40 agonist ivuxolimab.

CDR3 amino acids: CASSHLQGSGNTIYF. The CDR3 DNA reads as TGTGCCAGCAGCCATTTACAGGGGTCTGGAAACACCATATATTTT. V is TRBV4-2 and J is TRBJ1-3, with TRBD1 matching over 7 bases. Germline CDR1 is LGHNA and CDR2 is YNFKEQ. Unmatched junction bases numbered 3, after V lost 3 bases and J lost 1 base. The CDR3 consists of 15 residues.